Shown below are 2 T cell receptor beta chains from a single sample sequenced in a study of T-cell reconstitution after alpha-beta-depleted transplantation in children. Library preparation (for TCRbeta) was performed with unique molecular identifiers. TCRdb re-derived calls from the PCR reads in MiXCR, one entry per CDR3 protein. The sample lists 500,000 or so distinct CDR3 sequences, roughly 33% occurring once. The specimen comprised PBMCs from the stem cell graft donor, sampled from the stem cell graft. The receptors originated from a human donor who donated a stem cell graft to a child with aplastic anemia.

This clonotype was seen at least ten times. The chain has TRBV20-1 and TRBJ2-7; a possible D gene is TRBD2 (7 bases). The CDR3 is 14 amino acids. The germline V gene has CDR1 DFQATT and CDR2 SNEGSKA (reference sequence). Deletions cut 5 bases from V and 5 bases from J, with 19 bases between. The CDR3 region has the DNA TGCAGTGCTCACAGGGAGGGTCGGTACGACGAGCAGTACTTC. It codes for CSAHREGRYDEQYF.

This clonotype occurred a few times. V is TRBV6-5 and J is TRBJ2-1; 9 bases map to TRBD1. This CDR3 has 14 amino acids. J lost 8 bases, V lost 2 bases, and 4 bases had no gene match. CDR1 MNHEY and CDR2 SVGAGI come from the germline V gene. The CDR3 sequence is CASSYGQGLYEQFF. The CDR3 region has the DNA TGTGCCAGCAGTTACGGACAGGGGTTGTATGAGCAGTTCTTC.